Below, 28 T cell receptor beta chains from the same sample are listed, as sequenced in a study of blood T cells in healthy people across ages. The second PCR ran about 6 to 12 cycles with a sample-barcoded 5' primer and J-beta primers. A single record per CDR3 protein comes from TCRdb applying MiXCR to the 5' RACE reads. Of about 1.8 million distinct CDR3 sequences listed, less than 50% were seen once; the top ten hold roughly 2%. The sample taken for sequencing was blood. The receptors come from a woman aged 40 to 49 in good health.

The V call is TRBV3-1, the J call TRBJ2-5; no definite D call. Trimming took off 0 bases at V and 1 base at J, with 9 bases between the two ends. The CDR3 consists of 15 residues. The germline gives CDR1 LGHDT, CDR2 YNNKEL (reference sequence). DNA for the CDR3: TGTGCCAGCAGCCAAGATTTAGTCAGCCAAGAGACCCAGTACTTC. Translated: CASSQDLVSQETQYF.

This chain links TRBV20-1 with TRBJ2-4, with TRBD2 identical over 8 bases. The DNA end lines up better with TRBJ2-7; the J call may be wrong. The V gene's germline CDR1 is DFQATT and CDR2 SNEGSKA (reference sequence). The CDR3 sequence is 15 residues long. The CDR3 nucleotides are TGCAGTGCCGCCTTAGCGGGACCGACCGACTACGAGCAGTACTTC. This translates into CSAALAGPTDYEQYF.

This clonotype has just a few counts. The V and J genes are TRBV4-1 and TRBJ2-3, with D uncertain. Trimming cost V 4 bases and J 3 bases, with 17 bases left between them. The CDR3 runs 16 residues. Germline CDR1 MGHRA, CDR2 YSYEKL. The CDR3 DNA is TGCGCCAGCAGCCCCCTCGTGGGCGAGAGGACAGATACGCAGTATTTT. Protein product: CASSPLVGERTDTQYF.

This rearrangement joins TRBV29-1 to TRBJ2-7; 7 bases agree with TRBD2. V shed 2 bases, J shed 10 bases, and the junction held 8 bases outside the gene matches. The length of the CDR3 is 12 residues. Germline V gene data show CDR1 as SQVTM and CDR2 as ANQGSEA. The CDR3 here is CSVESPGRGQYF. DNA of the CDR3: TGCAGCGTTGAATCCCCGGGGAGGGGCCAGTACTTC.

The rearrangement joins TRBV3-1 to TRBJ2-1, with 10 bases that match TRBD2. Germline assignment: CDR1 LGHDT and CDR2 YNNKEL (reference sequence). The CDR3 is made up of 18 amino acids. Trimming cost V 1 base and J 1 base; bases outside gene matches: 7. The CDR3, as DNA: TGTGCCAGCAGCCAAGTGCGCAGCGGGGGGGCGTCCTACAATGAGCAGTTCTTC. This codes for CASSQVRSGGASYNEQFF.

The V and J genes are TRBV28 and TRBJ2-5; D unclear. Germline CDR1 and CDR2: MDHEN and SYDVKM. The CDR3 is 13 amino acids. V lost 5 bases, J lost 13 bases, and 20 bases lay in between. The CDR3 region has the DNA TGTGCCAGCAGTCTAGGCCAAGCGTCGAGTCGGTACTTC. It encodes CASSLGQASSRYF.

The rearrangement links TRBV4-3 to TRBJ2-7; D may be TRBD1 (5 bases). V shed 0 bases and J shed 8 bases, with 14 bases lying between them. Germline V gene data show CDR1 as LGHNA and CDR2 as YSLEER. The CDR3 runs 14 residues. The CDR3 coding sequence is TGCGCCAGCAGCCAAGAGGGGCAGGGCGCGCAGCAGTACTTC. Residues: CASSQEGQGAQQYF.

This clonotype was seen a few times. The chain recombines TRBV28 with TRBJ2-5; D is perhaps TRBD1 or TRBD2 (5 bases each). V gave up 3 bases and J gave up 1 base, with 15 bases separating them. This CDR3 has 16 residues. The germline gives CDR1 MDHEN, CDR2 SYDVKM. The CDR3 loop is CASSFLPTGGQETQYF. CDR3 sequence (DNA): TGTGCCAGCAGTTTCCTACCGACTGGGGGCCAAGAGACCCAGTACTTC. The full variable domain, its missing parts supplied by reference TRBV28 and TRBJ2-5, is DVKVTQSSRYLVKRTGEKVFLECVQDMDHENMFWYRQDPGLGLRLIYFSYDVKMKEKGDIPEGYSVSREKKERFSLILESASTNQTSMYLCASSFLPTGGQETQYFGPGTRLLVL.

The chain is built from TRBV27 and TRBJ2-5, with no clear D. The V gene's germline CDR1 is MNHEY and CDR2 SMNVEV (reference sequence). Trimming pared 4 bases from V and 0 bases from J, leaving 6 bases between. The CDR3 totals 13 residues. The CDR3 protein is CASSWHNQETQYF. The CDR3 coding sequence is TGTGCCAGCAGTTGGCACAACCAAGAGACCCAGTACTTC.

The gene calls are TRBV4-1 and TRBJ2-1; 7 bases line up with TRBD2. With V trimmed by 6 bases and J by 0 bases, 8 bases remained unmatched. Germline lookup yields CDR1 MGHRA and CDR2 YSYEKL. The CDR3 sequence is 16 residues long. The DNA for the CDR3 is TGCGCCAGCAGGTACACTAGCGACAGCTCCTACAATGAGCAGTTCTTC. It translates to CASRYTSDSSYNEQFF.

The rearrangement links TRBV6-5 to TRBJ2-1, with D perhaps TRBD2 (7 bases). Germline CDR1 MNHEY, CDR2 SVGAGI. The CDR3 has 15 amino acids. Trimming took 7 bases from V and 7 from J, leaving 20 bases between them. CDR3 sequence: CASTSDGGGGNEQFF. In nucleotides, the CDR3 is TGTGCCAGCACCTCTGACGGGGGCGGGGGAAATGAGCAGTTCTTC.

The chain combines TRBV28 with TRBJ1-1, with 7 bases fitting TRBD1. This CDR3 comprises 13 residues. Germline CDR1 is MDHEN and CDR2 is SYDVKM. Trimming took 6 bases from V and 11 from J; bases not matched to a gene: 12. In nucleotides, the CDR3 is TGTGCCAGCAGAGTCCTAGGGGGCGTCGAGGCTTTCTTT. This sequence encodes CASRVLGGVEAFF. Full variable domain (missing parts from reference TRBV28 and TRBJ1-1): DVKVTQSSRYLVKRTGEKVFLECVQDMDHENMFWYRQDPGLGLRLIYFSYDVKMKEKGDIPEGYSVSREKKERFSLILESASTNQTSMYLCASRVLGGVEAFFGQGTRLTVV.

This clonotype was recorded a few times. The CDR3 DNA reads TGTGCCAGCAGCACCCAGAAGGCGGGGGGGTACAATGAGCAGTTCTTC. Encoded protein: CASSTQKAGGYNEQFF. The chain joins TRBV7-2 to TRBJ2-1, with 9 bases identical to TRBD2. Germline loops: CDR1 SGHTA, CDR2 FQGNSA. The CDR3 is 16 residues long. The trim removed 5 bases at V and 4 bases at J, leaving 9 bases unmatched.

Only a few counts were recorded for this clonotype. The CDR3 bases are TGTGCCAGCAGCCCCGGCGGACTAGTTGGTTACGAGCAGTACTTC. This encodes CASSPGGLVGYEQYF. This chain connects TRBV7-2 to TRBJ2-7, with 7 bases lining up with TRBD2. J gave up 4 bases and V 5 bases, and 11 bases lay outside the gene matches. CDR1 and CDR2 (germline): SGHTA, FQGNSA. The length of the CDR3 is 15 residues.

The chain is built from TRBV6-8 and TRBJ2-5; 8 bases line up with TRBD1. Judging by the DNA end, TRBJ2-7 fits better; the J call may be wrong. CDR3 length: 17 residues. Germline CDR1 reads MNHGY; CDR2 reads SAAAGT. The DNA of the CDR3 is TGTGCCAGCAGAAAGAGGACAGGGAGAGTTATCGACGGCGAGCAGTACTTC. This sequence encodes CASRKRTGRVIDGEQYF.

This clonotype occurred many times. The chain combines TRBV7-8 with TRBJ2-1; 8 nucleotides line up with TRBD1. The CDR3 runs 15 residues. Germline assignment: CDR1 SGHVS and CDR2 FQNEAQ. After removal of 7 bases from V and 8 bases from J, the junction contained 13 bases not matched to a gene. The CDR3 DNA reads TGTGCCAGCACCCCCTATGACAGGGGAGGTCATGAGCAGTTCTTC. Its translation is CASTPYDRGGHEQFF.

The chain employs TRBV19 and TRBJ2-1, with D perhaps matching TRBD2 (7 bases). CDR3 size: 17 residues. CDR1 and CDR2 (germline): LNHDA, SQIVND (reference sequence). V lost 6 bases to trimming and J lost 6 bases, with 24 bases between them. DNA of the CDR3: TGTGCCAGTAGCGCAAGAACGGGGGGCCTGGGAGGCAATGAGCAGTTCTTC. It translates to CASSARTGGLGGNEQFF.

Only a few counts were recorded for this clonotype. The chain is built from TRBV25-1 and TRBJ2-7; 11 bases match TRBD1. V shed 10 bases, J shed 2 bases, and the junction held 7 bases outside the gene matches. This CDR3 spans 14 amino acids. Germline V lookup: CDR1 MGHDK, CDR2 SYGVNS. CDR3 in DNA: TGTGCCACCGGACAGGGGGCGCCTCCCTACGAGCAGTACTTC. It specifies CATGQGAPPYEQYF.

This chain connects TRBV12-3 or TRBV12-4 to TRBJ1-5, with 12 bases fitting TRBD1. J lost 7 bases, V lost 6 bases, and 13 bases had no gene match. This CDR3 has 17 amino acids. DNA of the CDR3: TGTGCCAGCAGGCCACCCGGGACAGGGGGCCGGGGACAGCCCCAGCATTTT. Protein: CASRPPGTGGRGQPQHF.

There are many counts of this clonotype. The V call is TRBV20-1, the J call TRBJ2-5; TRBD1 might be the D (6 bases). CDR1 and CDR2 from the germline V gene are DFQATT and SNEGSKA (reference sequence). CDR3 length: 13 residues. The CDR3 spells CSAGRDIQETQYF. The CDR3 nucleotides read TGCAGCGCCGGACGGGACATCCAAGAGACCCAGTACTTC.

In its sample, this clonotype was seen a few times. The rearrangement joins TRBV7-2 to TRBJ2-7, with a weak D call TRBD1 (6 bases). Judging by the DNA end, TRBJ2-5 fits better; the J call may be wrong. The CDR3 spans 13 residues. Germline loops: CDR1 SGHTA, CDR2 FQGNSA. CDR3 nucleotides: TGTGCCAGCAGCGGGGGCATGAAAGAGACCCAGTACTTC. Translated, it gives CASSGGMKETQYF.

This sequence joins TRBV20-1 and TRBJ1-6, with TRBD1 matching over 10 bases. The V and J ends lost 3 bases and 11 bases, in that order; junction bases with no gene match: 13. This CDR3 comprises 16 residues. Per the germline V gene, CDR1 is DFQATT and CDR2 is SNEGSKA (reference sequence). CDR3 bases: TGCAGTGCTAGGGACAAAGAGACAGGGGGCAATACACCCCTCCACTTT. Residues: CSARDKETGGNTPLHF.

The chain's CDR3 is CASRGRGGPNEQFF. The CDR3 DNA reads as TGTGCCAGCAGGGGGCGGGGGGGCCCCAATGAGCAGTTCTTC. This rearrangement joins TRBV28 to TRBJ2-1; 9 positions match TRBD2. Germline CDR1 MDHEN, CDR2 SYDVKM. Trimming removed 6 bases from V and 6 bases from J; junction bases left unmatched: 6. This CDR3 region has 14 residues.

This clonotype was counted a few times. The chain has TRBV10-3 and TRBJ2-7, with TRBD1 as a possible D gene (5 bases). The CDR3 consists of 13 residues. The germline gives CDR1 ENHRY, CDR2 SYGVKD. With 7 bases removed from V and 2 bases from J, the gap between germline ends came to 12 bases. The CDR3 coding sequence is TGTGCCATCATGGGGCGTGAGACCTACGAGCAGTACTTC. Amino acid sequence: CAIMGRETYEQYF.

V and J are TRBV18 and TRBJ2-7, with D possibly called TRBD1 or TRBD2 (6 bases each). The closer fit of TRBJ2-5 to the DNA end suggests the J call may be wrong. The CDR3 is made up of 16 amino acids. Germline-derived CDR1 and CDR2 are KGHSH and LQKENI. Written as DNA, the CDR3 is TGTGCCAGCTCACCAAGGGGGGTCCCTACTCCGGAGACCCAGTACTTC. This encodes CASSPRGVPTPETQYF.

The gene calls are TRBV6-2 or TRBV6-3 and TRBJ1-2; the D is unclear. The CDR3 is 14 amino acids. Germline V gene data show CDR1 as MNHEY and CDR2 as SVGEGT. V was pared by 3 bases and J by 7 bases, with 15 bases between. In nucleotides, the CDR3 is TGTGCCAGCAGTTATGATCGTGTACAAGGTGGCTACACCTTC. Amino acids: CASSYDRVQGGYTF.

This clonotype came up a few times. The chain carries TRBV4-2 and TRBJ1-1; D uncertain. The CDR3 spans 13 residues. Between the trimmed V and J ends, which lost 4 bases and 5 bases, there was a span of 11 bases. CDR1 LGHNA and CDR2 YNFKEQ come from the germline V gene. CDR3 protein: CASSPLGRTEAFF. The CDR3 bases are TGTGCCAGCAGCCCACTTGGACGGACTGAAGCTTTCTTT.

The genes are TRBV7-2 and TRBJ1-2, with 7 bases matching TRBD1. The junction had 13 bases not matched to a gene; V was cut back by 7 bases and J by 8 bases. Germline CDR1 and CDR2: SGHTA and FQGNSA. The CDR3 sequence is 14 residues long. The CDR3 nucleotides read TGTGCCAGCATCCTGGGCACAGGGGTGGGAGGCTACACCTTC. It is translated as CASILGTGVGGYTF.